These 13 T cell receptor beta chains share one sample of origin, sequenced in a study of cytomegalovirus exposure and HLA in healthy donors. Amplification used 60 Vbeta primers and 13 Jbeta primers. Only in-frame clones appear in the TCRdb table, and some are missing; sequencing was by immunoSEQ multiplex PCR. The sample contains over 70,000 clones, around 80% of which appear only once. Input material: PBMCs. Receptors were obtained from a man aged 50 or older in good health and CMV-seropositive.

The gene calls are TRBV30 and TRBJ2-2, with unresolved D. The V and J ends lost 7 bases and 4 bases respectively, with 4 bases between them. The CDR3 has 10 amino acids. Germline V gene lookup returns CDR1 GTSNPN and CDR2 SVGIG (reference sequence). The CDR3 nucleotides are TGTGCCTTAGTCACCGGGGAGCTGTTTTTT. Residues: CALVTGELFF.

This chain links TRBV5-1 with TRBJ2-1, with 7 bases aligning to TRBD2. The V gene end was trimmed by 8 bases and the J gene end by 7 bases; junction bases not matched to a gene: 6. The CDR3 runs 12 residues. Germline CDR1 reads SGHRS; CDR2 reads YFSETQ. CDR3 sequence (DNA): TGCGCCAGAGGACTAGTCCTGAATGAGCAGTTCTTC. Its protein is CARGLVLNEQFF. Variable domain in full (rest from reference TRBV5-1 and TRBJ2-1): KAGVTQTPRYLIKTRGQQVTLSCSPISGHRSVSWYQQTPGQGLQFLFEYFSETQRNKGNFPGRFSGRQFSNSRSEMNVSTLELGDSALYLCARGLVLNEQFFGPGTRLTVL.

V is TRBV7-2 and J is TRBJ2-3; TRBD2 might be the D (6 bases). Germline V gives CDR1 SGHTA, CDR2 FQGNSA. V shed 0 bases and J shed 5 bases, with 6 bases lying between them. The CDR3 has 13 residues. The CDR3 here is CASSLAREDTQYF. As DNA, the CDR3 is TGTGCCAGCAGCTTAGCGCGGGAAGATACGCAGTATTTT.

This clone was picked up one time. This sequence joins TRBV10-3 and TRBJ2-7, with 11 nucleotides matching TRBD1. This CDR3 is built from 15 residues. Looked up from germline, CDR1 is ENHRY and CDR2 is SYGVKD. The V segment lost 6 bases and the J segment 6 bases; nucleotides outside the gene matches: 10. This chain's CDR3 is CAIRTPGQGGGEQYF. In nucleotides, the CDR3 is TGTGCCATCAGGACACCGGGACAGGGGGGGGGCGAGCAGTACTTC.

The rearrangement uses TRBV5-1 and TRBJ2-7, with a tentative D call TRBD1 (5 bases). The length of the CDR3 is 13 residues. Between the trimmed V and J ends, which lost 4 bases and 1 base, there was a span of 9 bases. CDR1 and CDR2 (germline): SGHRS, YFSETQ. This chain's CDR3 is CASSQTASYEQYF. The CDR3 DNA sequence: TGCGCCAGCAGCCAGACAGCTTCCTACGAGCAGTACTTC.

This chain links TRBV2 with TRBJ2-4; the match to TRBD2 covers 10 bases. Per the germline V gene, CDR1 is SNHLY and CDR2 is FYNNEI. This CDR3 is 13 amino acids long. V lost 2 bases to trimming and J lost 15 bases; unmatched junction nucleotides: 7. CDR3 nucleotides: TGTGCCAGCAGTGAAATAGCGGGAGGTTCGGTGTACTTC. This translates into CASSEIAGGSVYF. Using reference TRBV2 and TRBJ2-4 for the parts outside the CDR3, the full variable domain is EPEVTQTPSHQVTQMGQEVILRCVPISNHLYFYWYRQILGQKVEFLVSFYNNEISEKSEIFDDQFSVERPDGSNFTLKIRSTKLEDSAMYFCASSEIAGGSVYFGAGTRLSVL.

CDR3 coding DNA: TGTGCCAGCAGTATACAGGCTTTTTATGGCTACACCTTC. This translates into CASSIQAFYGYTF. This chain uses TRBV6-6 with TRBJ1-2; D is possibly TRBD1 (5 bases). With 5 bases removed from V and 5 bases from J, the gap between germline ends came to 12 bases. CDR1 MNHNY and CDR2 SVGAGI come from the germline V gene (reference sequence). There are 13 residues in the CDR3.

Only a few counts were recorded for this clone. The rearrangement joins TRBV30 to TRBJ1-5, with 9 bases identical to TRBD1. The trim removed 2 bases at V and 2 bases at J, leaving 7 bases unmatched. Germline V gene lookup returns CDR1 GTSNPN and CDR2 SVGIG (reference sequence). CDR3 size: 16 residues. The CDR3 DNA follows: TGTGCCTGGAGTCCCATGGACAGGGGTGGCAATCAGCCCCAGCATTTT. Amino acid sequence: CAWSPMDRGGNQPQHF.

The gene calls are TRBV19 and TRBJ1-2; D remains unclear. The CDR3 extends over 12 amino acids. Trimming removed 5 bases at V and 8 bases at J, with 12 bases between. Germline V CDR1 and CDR2: LNHDA, SQIVND (reference sequence). Here the CDR3 reads CASSSRSRGYTF. CDR3 sequence (DNA): TGTGCCAGTAGTTCGCGGTCTCGAGGCTACACCTTC.

The V and J genes are TRBV7-2 and TRBJ2-7; 10 nucleotides match TRBD2. The CDR3 is 16 amino acids. Per the germline V gene, CDR1 is SGHTA and CDR2 is FQGNSA. The junction had 10 bases not matched to a gene; V was cut back by 5 bases and J by 3 bases. The CDR3 protein is CASSPSSGSYGYEQYF. The CDR3 nucleotides are TGTGCCAGCAGCCCATCTAGCGGGAGTTATGGCTACGAGCAGTACTTC.

This chain uses TRBV5-1 with TRBJ2-1; 7 nucleotides match TRBD2. V lost 0 bases and J lost 4; bases outside the gene matches: 1. Germline V lookup: CDR1 SGHRS, CDR2 YFSETQ. The CDR3 runs to 14 residues. The CDR3 DNA is TGCGCCAGCAGCTTGGGCGGGGGATACAATGAGCAGTTCTTC. Translating gives CASSLGGGYNEQFF.

This sequence joins TRBV7-2 and TRBJ1-5, with TRBD1 identical over 7 bases. The trim removed 4 bases at V and 6 bases at J, leaving 6 bases unmatched. Germline CDR1 and CDR2: SGHTA and FQGNSA. The CDR3 length is 14 residues. CDR3: CASSSTGPGQPQHF. DNA for the CDR3: TGTGCCAGCAGCTCGACAGGGCCGGGTCAGCCCCAGCATTTT.

As to this clone: Other nucleotide sequences in the sample specify the same CDR3. This chain joins TRBV13 and TRBJ1-4; 7 bases are shared with TRBD1. The CDR3 covers 16 residues. Germline V lookup: CDR1 PRHDT, CDR2 FYEKMQ (reference sequence). The V segment lost 5 bases and the J segment 1 base; nucleotides outside the gene matches: 7. The CDR3 region has the DNA TGTGCCAGCAGCCAACGACAGGGAGGAACTAATGAAAAACTGTTTTTT. Translated, it gives CASSQRQGGTNEKLFF.